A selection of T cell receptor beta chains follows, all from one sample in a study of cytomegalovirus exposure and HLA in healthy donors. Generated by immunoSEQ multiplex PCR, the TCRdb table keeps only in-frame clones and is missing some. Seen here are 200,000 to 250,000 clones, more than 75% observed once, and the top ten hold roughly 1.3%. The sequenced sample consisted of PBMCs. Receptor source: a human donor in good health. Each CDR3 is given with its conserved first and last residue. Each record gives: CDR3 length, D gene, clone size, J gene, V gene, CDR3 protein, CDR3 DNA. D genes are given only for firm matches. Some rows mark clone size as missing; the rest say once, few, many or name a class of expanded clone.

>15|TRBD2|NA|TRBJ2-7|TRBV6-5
CASRPGTSGSYEQYF
TGTGCCAGCAGACCAGGGACTAGCGGGAGCTACGAGCAGTACTTC
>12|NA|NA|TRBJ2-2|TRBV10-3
CAISERVGELFF
TGTGCCATCAGTGAACGGGTGGGGGAGCTGTTTTTT
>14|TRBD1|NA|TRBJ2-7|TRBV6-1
CASKYGTGFYEQYF
TGTGCCAGCAAGTACGGGACAGGTTTCTACGAGCAGTACTTC
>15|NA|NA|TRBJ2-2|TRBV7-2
CASSLLAMNTGELFF
TGTGCCAGCAGCTTACTAGCGATGAACACCGGGGAGCTGTTTTTT
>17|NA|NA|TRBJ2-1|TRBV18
CASSPPFEGTHNNEQFF
TGTGCCAGCTCACCACCCTTTGAGGGGACACATAACAATGAGCAATTCTTC
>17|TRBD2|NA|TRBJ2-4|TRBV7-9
CASSVTSGRSSKNIQYF
TGTGCCAGCAGCGTGACTAGCGGGAGGTCGTCCAAAAACATTCAGTACTTC
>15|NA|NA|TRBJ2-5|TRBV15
CATSRRSTGKETQYF
TGTGCCACCAGCAGAAGGAGTACAGGGAAAGAGACCCAGTACTTC
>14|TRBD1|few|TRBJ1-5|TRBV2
CASSEDRANQPQHF
TGTGCCAGCAGTGAGGACAGGGCTAATCAGCCCCAGCATTTT
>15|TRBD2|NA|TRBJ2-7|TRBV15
CATSNLAGAVYEQYF
TGTGCCACCAGCAACCTAGCGGGAGCTGTTTACGAGCAGTACTTC
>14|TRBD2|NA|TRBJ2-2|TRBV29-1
CSVGSREGTGELFF
TGCAGCGTTGGTTCCAGGGAGGGGACCGGGGAGCTGTTTTTT
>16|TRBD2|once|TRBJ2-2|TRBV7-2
CASSPPLAGHTGELFF
TGTGCCAGCAGCCCGCCGCTAGCGGGTCACACCGGGGAGCTGTTTTTT
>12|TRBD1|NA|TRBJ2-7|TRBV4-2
CASGQGLYEQYF
TGTGCCAGCGGACAGGGGTTGTACGAGCAGTACTTC
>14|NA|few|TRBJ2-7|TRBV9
CASSVGSGSGEQYF
TGTGCCAGCAGCGTAGGGTCCGGGAGCGGCGAGCAGTACTTC
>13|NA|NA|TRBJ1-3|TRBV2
CATLRAGRNTIYF
TGTGCCACCCTCCGGGCAGGGCGGAACACCATATATTTT
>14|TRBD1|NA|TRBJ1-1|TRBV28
CASSKQGALTEAFF
TGTGCCAGCAGTAAACAGGGGGCGCTTACTGAAGCTTTCTTT
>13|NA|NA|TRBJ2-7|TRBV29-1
CSADSEGGYEQYF
TGCAGCGCGGATTCGGAGGGTGGATACGAGCAGTACTTC
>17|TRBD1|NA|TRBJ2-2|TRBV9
CASSVGTGGSNTGELFF
TGTGCCAGCAGCGTAGGAACAGGGGGCTCTAACACCGGGGAGCTGTTTTTT
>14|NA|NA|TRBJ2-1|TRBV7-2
CASSLRGQNNEQFF
TGTGCCAGCAGCTTAAGAGGCCAGAACAATGAGCAGTTCTTC
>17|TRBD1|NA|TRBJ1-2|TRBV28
CASNQHMTGGNSNRYTF
TGTGCCAGTAACCAACATATGACAGGGGGTAACTCTAATCGCTACACCTTC
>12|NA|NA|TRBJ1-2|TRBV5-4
CASSQMDYGYTF
TGTGCCAGCAGCCAGATGGACTATGGCTACACCTTC
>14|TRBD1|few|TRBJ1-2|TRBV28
CASSSGQGVSGYTF
TGTGCCAGCAGTTCGGGACAGGGGGTCAGTGGCTACACCTTC